The present entry profiles one T cell receptor (beta chain) with its context. The data were obtained in a study of blood T cell repertoires in COVID-19. Produced via immunoSEQ multiplex PCR; TCRdb's table is partial and in-frame only. The sample has 150,000 to 200,000 clones, 75% to 90% seen once. The receptor was isolated from a woman between 65 and 79 years old with COVID-19, enrolled during active disease. Sequenced input: peripheral blood.

The CDR3 sequence: CASSLAQTGGRGGYTF. CDR3 DNA sequence: TGTGCCAGCAGCTTAGCACAAACAGGGGGGCGAGGTGGCTACACCTTC. This chain connects TRBV7-9 to TRBJ1-2; TRBD1 matches at 8 bases. In germline, CDR1 is SEHNR, CDR2 FQNEAQ (reference sequence). Trimming cost V 0 bases and J 7 bases; bases outside gene matches: 10. The CDR3 consists of 16 residues.